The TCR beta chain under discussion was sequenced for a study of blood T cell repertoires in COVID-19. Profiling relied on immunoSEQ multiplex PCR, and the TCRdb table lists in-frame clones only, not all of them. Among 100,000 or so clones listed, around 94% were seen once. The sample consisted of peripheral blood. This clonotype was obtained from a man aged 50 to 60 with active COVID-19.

The CDR3 region has the DNA TGTGCCAGTAGTACCAGGACTAGCGGGAGAGGCCATGAGCAGTTCTTC. It is translated as CASSTRTSGRGHEQFF. The chain carries TRBV19 and TRBJ2-1; 13 nucleotides align to TRBD2. V dropped 4 bases and J dropped 8; count of bases not matched to a gene: 8. The CDR3 runs 16 residues. Germline lookup yields CDR1 LNHDA and CDR2 SQIVND (reference sequence).